Listed below are T cell receptor beta chains from one sample, sequenced in a study of tumor-infiltrating lymphocytes in primary liver carcinoma. TCRdb independently ran MiXCR on the multiplex PCR reads; one entry per CDR3 protein. The data hold roughly 100,000 distinct CDR3 sequences, with about four fifths observed a single time. The specimen sequenced was liver tumor tissue from sampling region 3. The receptor set was obtained from a middle-aged man with primary liver carcinoma and hepatitis B virus infection. Both conserved end residues are part of each CDR3. The D gene is left open where the match is weak. Clone size is not always given. Where it is, it says once, few, many or a class for expanded clones.

>.|TRBV18|.|TRBJ2-3
TGTGCCAGCTCCGTCGCCCGCACAGATACGCAGTATTTT
CASSVARTDTQYF
>.|TRBV9|.|TRBJ2-3
TGTGCCAGCAGCGTAGCAACGGAGGGGGGTACGCATTATTTT
CASSVATEGGTHYF
>.|TRBV29-1|.|TRBJ1-1
TGCAGTCGTGGACATAACACTGAAGCTTTCTTT
CSRGHNTEAFF
>.|TRBV27|.|TRBJ1-5
TGTGCCAGCAGGCCCATCGAGGGTTTTCAGCCCCAGCATTTT
CASRPIEGFQPQHF
>.|TRBV6-1|.|TRBJ2-7
TGTGCCCGCAGTGGACCCGGTACTAGTCTTTCCTTCTCCTACGAGCAGTACTTC
CARSGPGTSLSFSYEQYF
>.|TRBV6-1|.|TRBJ2-7
TGTGGGAGCAGTGAAACTTACGACCTCGGGCAGTACTTC
CGSSETYDLGQYF
>.|TRBV30|.|TRBJ1-3
TGTGCCTCGAGCGGAACAGCGGTTAGAAACACCATATATTTT
CASSGTAVRNTIYF
>TRBD2|TRBV12-3/TRBV12-4|.|TRBJ2-3
TGTGCCAGCAGTTCCCGACTAGCGTGCGTTCCACAGTATTTT
CASSSRLACVPQYF
>TRBD1|TRBV6-1|few|TRBJ2-1
TGTGCCAGCAGTGAGGAGACAGGGGATGAGCAGTTCTTC
CASSEETGDEQFF
>TRBD1|TRBV7-9|many|TRBJ1-1
TGTGCCAGCAGCTTGACAGGGGACACTGAAGCTTTCTTT
CASSLTGDTEAFF
>.|TRBV29-1|medium-sized|TRBJ2-4
TGCAGCGTTGTCGTAGGAGGCAGGGGCAAAAACATTCAGTACTTC
CSVVVGGRGKNIQYF
>TRBD2|TRBV6-2/TRBV6-3|.|TRBJ2-1
TGTGCCAACAGACAGGGACTAGCCGGGAGGCAGTTCTTC
CANRQGLAGRQFF
>.|TRBV10-3|.|TRBJ1-5
TGCGCCATCAGGGAAGCGCAGGGGCATCAGCCCCAGCATTTT
CAIREAQGHQPQHF
>.|TRBV6-1|.|TRBJ2-7
TGTGGCAGAAGTGACGGCCGGTTAAGCTACGAGCAGTACTTC
CGRSDGRLSYEQYF
>.|TRBV28|.|TRBJ1-5
TGTGCCAGCAGGGTAGGACTAAGTAGCCATCAGCCCCAAGATTTT
CASRVGLSSHQPQDF
>.|TRBV14|many|TRBJ1-2
TGTGCCAGCAGCACCGACAGGTCTAACTATGGCTACACCTTC
CASSTDRSNYGYTF
>TRBD1|TRBV28|.|TRBJ1-4
TGTGTCAGTAGAGGCCGGGACAGGAGTGCAACTAATGAAAAACTGTTTTTT
CVSRGRDRSATNEKLFF
>TRBD2|TRBV4-1|.|TRBJ2-1
TGCACCAGCAGCGCTCTTAGCGGGATTTACAACGAGCAGCTCTTC
CTSSALSGIYNEQLF
>.|TRBV28|many|TRBJ1-3
TGTGCCAGCAGTACCCCGCCTGGAAACACCATATATTTT
CASSTPPGNTIYF
>.|TRBV29-1|.|TRBJ2-2
TGCAGTGTTCTCAGGGAGGACACCGAGGAGCTGTTTTTT
CSVLREDTEELFF
>TRBD1|TRBV12-3/TRBV12-4|.|TRBJ1-2
TGTGCCAGCAGATTAGACAGACAGGGGGTGCGGGGCTACACCTTC
CASRLDRQGVRGYTF
>.|TRBV30|.|TRBJ2-5
TGTGCCTGGAGTTCCAGGGGGGGCGCAGGGGCCCAGTACTTC
CAWSSRGGAGAQYF
>.|TRBV4-3|.|TRBJ2-1
TGCGCGAGCAGCCAAGATCCCTACTCAGAAAACAATGAGCTGTTCTTC
CASSQDPYSENNELFF
>TRBD1|TRBV6-1|few|TRBJ2-7
TGTGCCAGCAGCCTCGGGACAGGGTTGGTCGAACAGTACTTC
CASSLGTGLVEQYF
>.|TRBV29-1|few|TRBJ1-5
TGCAGCGTTGGAAGCAATCATCCCCAACATTTT
CSVGSNHPQHF
>.|TRBV4-1|.|TRBJ1-2
TGCGCCAGCAGTCAAGGTGCAGGGTGGTATGGCTACACCTTC
CASSQGAGWYGYTF
>.|TRBV12-3/TRBV12-4|once|TRBJ2-5
TGTGCCAGCACCTCCGGCCAGGGGACCCAGTACTTC
CASTSGQGTQYF
>.|TRBV6-1|.|TRBJ2-7
TGTGCCAGTAGTGAAGGCCCCAGCTGCTACGAGCAGTACTTC
CASSEGPSCYEQYF
>.|TRBV12-3/TRBV12-4|.|TRBJ2-2
TGTGCAAGCAGTTACTCCGTGAGTACCGGGGAGCTGTTTTTT
CASSYSVSTGELFF
>.|TRBV6-1|.|TRBJ2-7
TGTGCCAGCTGTGCCGGGACGGTGGGCTCCTACGAGCAGTACTTC
CASCAGTVGSYEQYF
>.|TRBV5-1|.|TRBJ2-7
TGCGCCGGCACCCAGTCTCCTAGTGCCGAATACAAGCAGTACTTC
CAGTQSPSAEYKQYF
>.|TRBV10-3|.|TRBJ1-5
TGTGCCATCGGTGATCAGAGAGGGGGGGCAGGGCAGCCCCAGCATTTT
CAIGDQRGGAGQPQHF
>.|TRBV12-3/TRBV12-4|.|TRBJ1-1
TGTGCCAGAAGTTTAACCACTGATGCTTTCTTT
CARSLTTDAFF
>.|TRBV12-3/TRBV12-4|.|TRBJ2-5
TGTGCCAGCAGTTCAGGCTGGTTGGAGACCCAGAACTTC
CASSSGWLETQNF
>.|TRBV6-5|.|TRBJ2-1
TGTGCCAACTGTTCCGGCCCTTACAATGAGCAGTTCTTC
CANCSGPYNEQFF
>.|TRBV11-2|.|TRBJ2-4
TGTGCCAGCGCCACTCCGGCGGTAGCCAAAAACATTCTGTACTTC
CASATPAVAKNILYF
>TRBD2|TRBV9|.|TRBJ2-2
TGTGCCAGCAGCGTAGCCGGGAGGACCTACACCGGGGAACTGTTTTTC
CASSVAGRTYTGELFF
>.|TRBV6-6|.|TRBJ1-5
TGTGCTAGCCAAAGGTCGGACTTTAGCAATCAGCCCCAGCATTTT
CASQRSDFSNQPQHF
>TRBD1|TRBV6-1|.|TRBJ2-7
TGTGCCAACAGTGCGGACAGGTCACCAATTCTACGCGAGCAGTACTTC
CANSADRSPILREQYF
>.|TRBV5-6|.|TRBJ1-5
TGTGCCAGCAACACAACTGGGTTTAATCAGCCCCAGCATTTT
CASNTTGFNQPQHF
>.|TRBV24-1|.|TRBJ1-5
TGTGCCACCAGTGACTCGACGTTTGCGGGCAATCAGCCCCAGCATTTT
CATSDSTFAGNQPQHF